The source of this T cell receptor beta chain is a study of vaccination and CD4 T cells after COVID-19. Study information: Overlapping spike pools from SARS-CoV-2 and HCoV-NL63, HCoV-OC43 and HCoV-229E served as culture stimuli. Study-level results: In convalescent patients, 304 of 307 vaccine-specific clones were spike mono-reactive. For SARS-CoV-2-reactive clonotypes, the median went from about 20 to 38, a nonsignificant increase.

Trimming removed 4 bases at V and 15 bases at J, with 16 bases between. CDR1 and CDR2 (germline): LNHDA, SQIVND (reference sequence). The CDR3 spans 12 residues. The treatment is: approximately 10-day PBMC culture with coronavirus spike peptide pools or control peptides (ViraFEST assay). CD4+ T lymphocytes from the unexposed donor were collected before the COVID-19 pandemic (2011-2018). Cultured CD4+ T-cell DNA underwent Oncomine TCR Beta short-read sequencing. Genomic DNA extraction was carried out from cultured CD4+ T cells. TCRdb reprocessed the PCR reads with MiXCR, giving one entry per CDR3 protein. The table includes 8,500 to 9,500 distinct CDR3 sequences, 31% detected once. Concerning this clonotype: Its antigen remains unidentified.

This clonotype originated in a human donor in good health. Material for sequencing was CD4+ T cells from blood, cultured in vitro. The rearrangement links TRBV19 to TRBJ1-5; D uncertain. CDR3 sequence (DNA): TGTGCCAGTAGTACCCCCCCCGGCCGGTGGCATTTT. This sequence encodes CASSTPPGRWHF.